This is a list of T cell receptor beta chains from one sample in a study of T-cell memory formation after mild COVID-19. From the 5' RACE reads, TCRdb called clonotypes with MiXCR, one entry per CDR3 protein. Here the sample spans 250,000 or so distinct CDR3 sequences, approximately 10% being singletons. The sequenced sample was PBMCs or a T cell subset sorted from them (not recorded which). The receptors were gathered from a man in his late teens or twenties who had mild COVID-19 (a few samples of this study predate the infection). Cell type and time point are not known. CDR3s include the opening cysteine and the closing phenylalanine or tryptophan. A D gene is named only where the DNA matches it firmly. Size tells how often a clone was seen (once, few, many) or the class of an expanded clone, and some rows leave it out.

TRBJ1-5,.,.,TRBV6-6,CAIWAGLHNQPQHF,TGTGCCATTTGGGCAGGGCTTCACAATCAGCCCCAGCATTTT
TRBJ2-1,.,TRBD2,TRBV7-9,CASVGGNEQFF,TGTGCCAGCGTGGGGGGGAATGAGCAGTTCTTC
TRBJ1-2,.,.,TRBV6-6,CASSLGDSLYGYTF,TGTGCCAGCAGCCTTGGAGACAGCCTCTATGGCTACACCTTC
TRBJ1-1,few,.,TRBV19,CASSIPGYTEAFF,TGTGCCAGTAGTATACCGGGCTACACTGAAGCTTTCTTT
TRBJ2-5,many,.,TRBV20-1,CSAQRDRETQYF,TGCAGTGCCCAGAGGGACCGCGAGACCCAGTACTTC
TRBJ1-5,.,.,TRBV6-6,CASSFLSGQGHQPQHF,TGTGCCAGCAGTTTCCTTTCGGGACAAGGACATCAGCCCCAGCATTTT
TRBJ2-1,.,.,TRBV20-1,CSARLDTYNEQFF,TGCAGTGCCCGACTAGATACCTACAATGAGCAGTTCTTC
TRBJ2-1,few,.,TRBV28,CASSGKGGDEQFF,TGTGCCAGCAGTGGGAAAGGCGGGGACGAGCAGTTCTTC
TRBJ2-1,many,TRBD1,TRBV6-1,CASSEQGTGRNEQFF,TGTGCCAGCAGTGAACAGGGGACAGGGAGGAATGAGCAGTTCTTC
TRBJ2-1,many,.,TRBV12-3/TRBV12-4,CASSQASSYNEQFF,TGTGCCAGCAGTCAAGCAAGCTCCTACAATGAGCAGTTCTTC
TRBJ2-1,few,TRBD1,TRBV10-3,CAISRDSGQSSYNEQFF,TGTGCCATCAGCCGGGACAGCGGTCAGAGCTCCTACAATGAGCAGTTCTTC
TRBJ2-4,many,TRBD1,TRBV7-2,CASSLPRTGTTKNIQYF,TGTGCCAGCAGTCTTCCTCGGACAGGGACCACCAAAAACATTCAGTACTTC